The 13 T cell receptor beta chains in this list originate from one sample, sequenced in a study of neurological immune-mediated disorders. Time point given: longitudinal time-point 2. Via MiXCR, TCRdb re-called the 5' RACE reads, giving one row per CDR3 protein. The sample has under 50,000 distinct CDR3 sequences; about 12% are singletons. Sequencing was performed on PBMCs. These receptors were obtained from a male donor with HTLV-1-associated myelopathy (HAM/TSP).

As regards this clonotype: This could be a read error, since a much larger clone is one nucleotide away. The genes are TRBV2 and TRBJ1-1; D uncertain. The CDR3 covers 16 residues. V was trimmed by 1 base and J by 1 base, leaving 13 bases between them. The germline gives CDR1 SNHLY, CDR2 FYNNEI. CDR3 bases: TGTGCCAGCAGTGAAGGTCCACGGATTGGGAACACTGAAGCTTTCTTT. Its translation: CASSEGPRIGNTEAFF.

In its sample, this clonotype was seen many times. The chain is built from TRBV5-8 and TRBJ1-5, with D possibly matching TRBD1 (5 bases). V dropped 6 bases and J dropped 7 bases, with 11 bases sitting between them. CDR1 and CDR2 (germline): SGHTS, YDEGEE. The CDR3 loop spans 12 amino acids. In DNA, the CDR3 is TGTGCCAGCACCCGGGGGGGGCAGCCCCAGCATTTT. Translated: CASTRGGQPQHF.

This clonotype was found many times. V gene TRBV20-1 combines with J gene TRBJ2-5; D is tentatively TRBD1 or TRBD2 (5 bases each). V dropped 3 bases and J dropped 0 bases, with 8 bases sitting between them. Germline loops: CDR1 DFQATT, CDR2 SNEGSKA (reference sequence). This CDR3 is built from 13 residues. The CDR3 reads CSARPGHQETQYF. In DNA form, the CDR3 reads TGCAGTGCTAGGCCGGGACACCAAGAGACCCAGTACTTC.

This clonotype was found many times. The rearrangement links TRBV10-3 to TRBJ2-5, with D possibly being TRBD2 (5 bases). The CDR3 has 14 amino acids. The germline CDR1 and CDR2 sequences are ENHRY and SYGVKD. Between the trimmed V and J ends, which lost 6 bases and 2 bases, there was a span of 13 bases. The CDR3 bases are TGTGCCATCAGCCCCGGACGGGGACAAGAGACCCAGTACTTC. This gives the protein CAISPGRGQETQYF.

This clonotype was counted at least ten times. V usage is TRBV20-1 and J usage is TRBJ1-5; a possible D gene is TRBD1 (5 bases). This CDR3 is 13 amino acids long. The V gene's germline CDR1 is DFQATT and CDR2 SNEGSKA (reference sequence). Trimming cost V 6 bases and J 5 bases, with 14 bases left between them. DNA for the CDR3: TGCAGTGCCAACCGGGACCGCGATCAGCCCCAGCATTTT. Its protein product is CSANRDRDQPQHF.

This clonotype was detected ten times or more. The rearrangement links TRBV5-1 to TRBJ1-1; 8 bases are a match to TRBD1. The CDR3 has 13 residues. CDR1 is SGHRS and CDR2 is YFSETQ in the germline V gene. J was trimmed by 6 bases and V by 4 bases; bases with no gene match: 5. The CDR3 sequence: CASSQGTGSEAFF. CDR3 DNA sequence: TGCGCCAGCAGCCAAGGGACAGGATCTGAAGCTTTCTTT.

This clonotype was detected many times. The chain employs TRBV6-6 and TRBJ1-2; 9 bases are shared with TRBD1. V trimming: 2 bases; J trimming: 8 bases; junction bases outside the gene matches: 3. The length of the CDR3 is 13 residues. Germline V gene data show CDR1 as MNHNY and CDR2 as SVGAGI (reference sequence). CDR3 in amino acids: CASSYGTGPGYTF. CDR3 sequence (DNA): TGTGCCAGCAGTTACGGGACAGGGCCCGGCTACACCTTC.

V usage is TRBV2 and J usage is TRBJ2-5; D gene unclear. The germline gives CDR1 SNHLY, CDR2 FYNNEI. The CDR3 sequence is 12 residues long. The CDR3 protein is CSCTRMQETQYF. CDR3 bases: TGTTCCTGCACCCGGATGCAAGAGACCCAGTACTTC. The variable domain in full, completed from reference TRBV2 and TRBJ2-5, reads EPEVTQTPSHQVTQMGQEVILRCVPISNHLYFYWYRQILGQKVEFLVSFYNNEISEKSEIFDDQFSVERPDGSNFTLKIRSTKLEDSAMYFCSCTRMQETQYFGPGTRLLVL.

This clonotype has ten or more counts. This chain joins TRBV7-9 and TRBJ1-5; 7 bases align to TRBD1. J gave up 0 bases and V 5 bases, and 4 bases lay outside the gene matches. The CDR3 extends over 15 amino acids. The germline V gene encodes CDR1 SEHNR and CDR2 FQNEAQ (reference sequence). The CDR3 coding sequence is TGTGCCAGCAGCGGCAGGGACAGTAGCAATCAGCCCCAGCATTTT. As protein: CASSGRDSSNQPQHF. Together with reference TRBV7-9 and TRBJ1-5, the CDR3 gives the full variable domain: DTGVSQNPRHKITKRGQNVTFRCDPISEHNRLYWYRQTLGQGPEFLTYFQNEAQLEKSRLLSDRFSAERPKGSFSTLEIQRTEQGDSAMYLCASSGRDSSNQPQHFGDGTRLSIL.

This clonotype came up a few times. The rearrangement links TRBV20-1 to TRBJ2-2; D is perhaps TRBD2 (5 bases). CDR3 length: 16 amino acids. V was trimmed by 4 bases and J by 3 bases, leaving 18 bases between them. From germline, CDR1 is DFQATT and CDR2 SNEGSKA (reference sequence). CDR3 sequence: CSAKFPRTSHTGELFF. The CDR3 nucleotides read TGCAGTGCTAAGTTCCCACGGACTTCCCACACCGGGGAGCTGTTTTTT.

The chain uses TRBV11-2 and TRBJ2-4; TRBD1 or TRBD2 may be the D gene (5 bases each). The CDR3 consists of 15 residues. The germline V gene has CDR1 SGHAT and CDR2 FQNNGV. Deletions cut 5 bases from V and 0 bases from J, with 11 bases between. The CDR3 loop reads CASSREGLAKNIQYF. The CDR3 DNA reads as TGTGCCAGCAGCCGCGAGGGGTTAGCCAAAAACATTCAGTACTTC. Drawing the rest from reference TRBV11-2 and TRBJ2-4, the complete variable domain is EAGVAQSPRYKIIEKRQSVAFWCNPISGHATLYWYQQILGQGPKLLIQFQNNGVVDDSQLPKDRFSAERLKGVDSTLKIQPAKLEDSAVYLCASSREGLAKNIQYFGAGTRLSVL.

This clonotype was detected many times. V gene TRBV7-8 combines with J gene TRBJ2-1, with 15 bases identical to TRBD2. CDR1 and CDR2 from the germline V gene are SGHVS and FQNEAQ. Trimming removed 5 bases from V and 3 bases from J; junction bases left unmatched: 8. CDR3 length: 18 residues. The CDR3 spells CASSRGLAGGLIYNEQFF. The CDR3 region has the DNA TGTGCCAGCAGCCGGGGACTAGCGGGGGGCCTCATCTACAATGAGCAGTTCTTC.

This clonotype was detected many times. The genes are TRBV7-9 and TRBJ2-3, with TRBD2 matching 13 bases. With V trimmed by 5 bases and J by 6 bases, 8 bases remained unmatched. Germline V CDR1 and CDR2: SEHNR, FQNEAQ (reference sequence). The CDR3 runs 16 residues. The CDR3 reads CASSPQGLAGTDTQYF. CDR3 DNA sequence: TGTGCCAGCAGCCCTCAGGGACTAGCGGGGACGGATACGCAGTATTTT.